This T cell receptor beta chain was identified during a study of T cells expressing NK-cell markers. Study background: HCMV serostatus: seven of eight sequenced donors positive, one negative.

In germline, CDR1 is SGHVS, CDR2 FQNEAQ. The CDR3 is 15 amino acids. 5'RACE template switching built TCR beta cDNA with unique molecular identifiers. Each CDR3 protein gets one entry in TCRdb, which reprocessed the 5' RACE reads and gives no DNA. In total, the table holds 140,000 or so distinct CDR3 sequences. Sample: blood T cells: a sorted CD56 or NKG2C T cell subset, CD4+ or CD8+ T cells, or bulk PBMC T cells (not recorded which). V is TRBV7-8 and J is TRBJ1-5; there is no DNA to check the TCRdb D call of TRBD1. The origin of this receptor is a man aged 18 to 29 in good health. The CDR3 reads CASSMGRAGNQPQHF.